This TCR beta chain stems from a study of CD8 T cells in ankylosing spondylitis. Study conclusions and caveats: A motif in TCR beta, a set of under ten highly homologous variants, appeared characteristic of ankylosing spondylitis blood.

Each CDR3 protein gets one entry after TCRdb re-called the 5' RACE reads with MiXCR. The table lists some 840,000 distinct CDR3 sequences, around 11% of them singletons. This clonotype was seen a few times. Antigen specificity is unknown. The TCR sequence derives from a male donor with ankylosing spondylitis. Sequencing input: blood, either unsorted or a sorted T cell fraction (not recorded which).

CDR3 bases: TGCAGTGCTTACGCTCGGACGGAATTCTATGGCTACACCTTC. This codes for CSAYARTEFYGYTF. The genes are TRBV20-1 and TRBJ1-2; D gene ambiguous. Germline CDR1 and CDR2: DFQATT and SNEGSKA (reference sequence). The CDR3 contains 14 residues. Trimming took 5 bases from V and 4 from J, leaving 17 bases between them.